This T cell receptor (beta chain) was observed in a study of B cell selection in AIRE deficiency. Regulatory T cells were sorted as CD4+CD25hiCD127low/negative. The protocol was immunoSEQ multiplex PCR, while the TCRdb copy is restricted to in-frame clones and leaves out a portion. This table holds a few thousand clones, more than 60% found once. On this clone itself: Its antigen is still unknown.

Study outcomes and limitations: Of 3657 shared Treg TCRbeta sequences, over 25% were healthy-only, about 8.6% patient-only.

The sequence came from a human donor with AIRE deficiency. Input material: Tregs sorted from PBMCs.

The CDR3 spells CASSQDAFMIEQFF. CDR3 coding DNA: TGCGCCAGCAGCCAAGATGCATTTATGATTGAGCAGTTCTTC. This chain joins TRBV4-1 and TRBJ2-1, with D unclear. Trimming left V 0 bases short and J 9 bases short, with 12 bases between. This CDR3 is built from 14 residues. Germline V gene data show CDR1 as MGHRA and CDR2 as YSYEKL.